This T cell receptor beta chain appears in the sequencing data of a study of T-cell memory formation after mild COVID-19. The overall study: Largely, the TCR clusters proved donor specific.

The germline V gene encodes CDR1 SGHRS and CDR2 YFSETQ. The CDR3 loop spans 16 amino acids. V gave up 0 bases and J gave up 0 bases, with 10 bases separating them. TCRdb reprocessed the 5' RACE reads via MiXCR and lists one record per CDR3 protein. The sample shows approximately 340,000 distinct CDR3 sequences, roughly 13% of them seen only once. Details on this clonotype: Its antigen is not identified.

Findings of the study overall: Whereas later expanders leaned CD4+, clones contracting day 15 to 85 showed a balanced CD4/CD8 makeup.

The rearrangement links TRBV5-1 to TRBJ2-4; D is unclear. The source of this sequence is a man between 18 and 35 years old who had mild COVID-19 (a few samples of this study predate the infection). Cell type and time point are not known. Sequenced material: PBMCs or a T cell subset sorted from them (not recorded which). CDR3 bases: TGCGCCAGCAGCTTGGAGGGATTCCTAGCCAAAAACATTCAGTACTTC. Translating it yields CASSLEGFLAKNIQYF. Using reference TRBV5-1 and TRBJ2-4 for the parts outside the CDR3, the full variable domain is KAGVTQTPRYLIKTRGQQVTLSCSPISGHRSVSWYQQTPGQGLQFLFEYFSETQRNKGNFPGRFSGRQFSNSRSEMNVSTLELGDSALYLCASSLEGFLAKNIQYFGAGTRLSVL.